The clone carrying this T cell receptor (beta chain) occurred once. Its antigen is unidentified. This sample was included in a study of OX40 agonist ivuxolimab in advanced cancers. On the study more broadly: The study enrolled dose-escalation patients with hepatocellular carcinoma, melanoma, renal cell or head and neck cancer. Prior therapy, whether anti-PD-1, anti-PD-L1 or anti-CTLA-4, was allowed, and 40% had some. General study findings and limits: More expanded clones were seen, on average, in CD8+ T cells than in CD4+.

Sequenced by immunoSEQ multiplex PCR; TCRdb stores in-frame clones only, minus some. The data hold approximately 12,000 clones, with roughly 84% observed a single time. V was clipped by 5 bases and J by 3 bases, with 13 bases between them. The CDR3 is 14 residues long. Germline values: CDR1 MNHEY, CDR2 SVGAGI. This receptor was obtained from an adult with an advanced solid tumor such as melanoma, head and neck, liver or kidney cancer. The material was CD4+ or CD8+ T cells sorted from blood, obtained in a trial of the OX40 agonist ivuxolimab. This rearrangement joins TRBV6-5 to TRBJ1-2, with a weak D call TRBD1 (6 bases). The CDR3 sequence: CASSQQGNHYGYTF. CDR3 sequence (DNA): TGTGCCAGCAGTCAACAGGGAAACCACTATGGCTACACCTTC.